Presented here are 19 T cell receptor beta chains from one specimen sequenced in a study of shared clonotypes between healthy human individuals. The method was immunoSEQ multiplex PCR; TCRdb's version includes in-frame clones alone and lacks a portion of them. The table lists 2 million to 3 million clones, 90% to 95% of them singletons. The specimen sequenced was naive CD4+ T cells from PBMCs. Subset noted: CD45RA+ positively selected. The receptors were sampled from a man younger than 35 in good health. Some clones in this sample may be carry-over from other donors' samples.

The chain links TRBV6-1 to TRBJ2-7; D remains ambiguous. The germline CDR1 and CDR2 sequences are MNHNS and SASEGT. The CDR3 has 11 residues. V shed 1 base and J shed 5 bases, with 3 bases lying between them. CDR3 sequence reads: CASSEGNEQYF. The DNA for the CDR3 is TGTGCCAGCAGTGAAGGCAACGAGCAGTACTTC.

The V and J genes are TRBV19 and TRBJ1-5, with unresolved D. Trimming stripped 3 bases from V and 1 base from J, with 7 bases between. The CDR3 totals 14 residues. CDR1 and CDR2 from the germline V gene are LNHDA and SQIVND (reference sequence). As DNA, the CDR3 is TGTGCCAGTAGTATTGAACAGAGCAATCAGCCCCAGCATTTT. Protein sequence: CASSIEQSNQPQHF.

J is TRBJ1-1 and V is TRBV10-2, with D hard to call. Trimming took 6 bases from V and 1 from J, leaving 3 bases between them. The germline V gene encodes CDR1 WSHSY and CDR2 SAAADI. CDR3 length: 11 residues. The CDR3 is CASRGNTEAFF. The CDR3 nucleotides are TGCGCCAGCAGGGGGAACACTGAAGCTTTCTTT.

V usage is TRBV9 and J usage is TRBJ1-2; D is ambiguous. The CDR3 runs to 12 residues. Trimming left V 4 bases short and J 2 bases short, with 6 bases between. Germline CDR1 SGDLS, CDR2 YYNGEE. The CDR3 nucleotides are TGTGCCAGCAGCAGAGAAAACTATGGCTACACCTTC. Its translation: CASSRENYGYTF.

The chain employs TRBV7-2 and TRBJ2-7, with 7 positions matching TRBD2. Germline assignment: CDR1 SGHTA and CDR2 FQGNSA. V shed 0 bases, J shed 2 bases, and the junction held 7 bases outside the gene matches. The CDR3 length is 16 residues. Written as DNA, the CDR3 is TGTGCCAGCAGCTTAGCGGCCAGCGGGGTAGCCTACGAGCAGTACTTC. This translates into CASSLAASGVAYEQYF.

The J gene is TRBJ2-2, the V gene TRBV2, with 9 bases aligning to TRBD2. Germline V gene sequence: CDR1 SNHLY, CDR2 FYNNEI. CDR3 length: 15 amino acids. V shed 8 bases and J 0 bases; nucleotides not matched to a gene: 4. The CDR3 is CASEGLAANTGELFF. CDR3 bases: TGTGCCAGCGAGGGACTAGCCGCGAACACCGGGGAGCTGTTTTTT. Full variable domain (missing parts from reference TRBV2 and TRBJ2-2): EPEVTQTPSHQVTQMGQEVILRCVPISNHLYFYWYRQILGQKVEFLVSFYNNEISEKSEIFDDQFSVERPDGSNFTLKIRSTKLEDSAMYFCASEGLAANTGELFFGEGSRLTVL.

The gene calls are TRBV5-4 and TRBJ2-1, with D perhaps TRBD1 (5 bases). V shed 0 bases and J shed 5 bases, with 9 bases lying between them. This CDR3 comprises 14 residues. Per germline, CDR1 SGHNT and CDR2 YYREEE (reference sequence). The CDR3 sequence is CASSLGRVDNEQFF. DNA of the CDR3: TGTGCCAGCAGCTTGGGCAGGGTGGACAATGAGCAGTTCTTC.

CDR3 nucleotides: TGTGCCAGCAGTTCCCCCAACGGGGGCAAAGGGAACACTGAAGCTTTCTTT. It encodes CASSSPNGGKGNTEAFF. The chain joins TRBV27 to TRBJ1-1; D perhaps matches TRBD1 (6 bases). Germline loops: CDR1 MNHEY, CDR2 SMNVEV (reference sequence). The V gene lost 4 bases and the J gene lost 1 base, with 19 bases spanning the gap. This CDR3 spans 17 amino acids.

CDR3 nucleotides: TGTGCTAGTGGTTTGTCGTCCAGGGACACTGAAGCTTTCTTT. Its protein product is CASGLSSRDTEAFF. This chain links TRBV12-5 with TRBJ1-1, with a possible D match to TRBD1 (5 bases). Between the trimmed V and J ends, which lost 2 bases and 3 bases, there was a span of 10 bases. The CDR3 loop spans 14 amino acids. CDR1 LGHNT and CDR2 FRNRAP come from the germline V gene.

This chain links TRBV28 with TRBJ1-4, with D hard to call. Trimming took off 3 bases at V and 8 bases at J, with 16 bases between the two ends. Germline CDR1 is MDHEN and CDR2 is SYDVKM. The CDR3 consists of 15 residues. CDR3 DNA: TGTGCCAGCAGTTTTAGGTCTAGTCGCGGCGAAAAACTGTTTTTT. Protein sequence: CASSFRSSRGEKLFF.

Details on this clone: Other DNA sequences in the same sample also yield this CDR3. This chain joins TRBV7-9 and TRBJ1-5; 7 bases match TRBD1. CDR3 length: 14 residues. V was clipped by 1 base and J by 4 bases; unmatched bases: 1. The germline V gene has CDR1 SEHNR and CDR2 FQNEAQ (reference sequence). In DNA, the CDR3 is TGTGCCAGCAGCTTAGACAGGGGAAATCAGCCCCAGCATTTT. It translates to CASSLDRGNQPQHF.

This sequence joins TRBV28 and TRBJ1-5, with a tentative D call TRBD1 (5 bases). The CDR3 covers 14 residues. V lost 2 bases to trimming and J lost 6 bases, with 11 bases between them. Germline CDR1 reads MDHEN; CDR2 reads SYDVKM. CDR3 region: CASSLRDSSQPQHF. CDR3 sequence (DNA): TGTGCCAGCAGTTTACGGGACTCGAGTCAGCCCCAGCATTTT.

DNA for the CDR3: TGTGCCAGCAGCGAGGGACAGGGTTTGGGCACCGGGGAGCTGTTTTTT. This encodes CASSEGQGLGTGELFF. This chain joins TRBV25-1 and TRBJ2-2; TRBD1 agrees at 9 bases. The ends lost 6 bases at V and 4 bases at J; junction bases unmatched: 9. Germline loops: CDR1 MGHDK, CDR2 SYGVNS. The CDR3 consists of 16 residues.

This clone occurred once. V gene TRBV15 combines with J gene TRBJ2-1; possibly TRBD2 for D (6 bases). The CDR3 covers 15 residues. The V end was cut by 0 bases, the J end by 3 bases, with 9 bases between. Germline V gene lookup returns CDR1 LNHNV and CDR2 YYDKDF (reference sequence). The CDR3 sequence: CATSRDDGSYNEQFF. The DNA of the CDR3 is TGTGCCACCAGCAGAGACGACGGGAGCTACAATGAGCAGTTCTTC. The full variable domain, completed using reference TRBV15 and TRBJ2-1, is DAMVIQNPRYQVTQFGKPVTLSCSQTLNHNVMYWYQQKSSQAPKLLFHYYDKDFNNEADTPDNFQSRRPNTSFCFLDIRSPGLGDTAMYLCATSRDDGSYNEQFFGPGTRLTVL.

This chain links TRBV5-1 with TRBJ2-7, with TRBD1 identical over 8 bases. This CDR3 has 17 residues. Germline trimming cut 4 bases from V and 5 bases from J; bases unmatched to any gene: 17. In germline, CDR1 is SGHRS, CDR2 YFSETQ. The CDR3 nucleotides read TGCGCCAGCAGCCTGCCGAACGGACAGGGTAAGGGGAACGAGCAGTACTTC. This translates into CASSLPNGQGKGNEQYF.

The chain couples TRBV6-5 to TRBJ2-7, with D unclear. Per germline, CDR1 MNHEY and CDR2 SVGAGI. V was cut by 4 bases and J by 4 bases, with 14 bases left in between. The CDR3 loop spans 14 amino acids. CDR3 residues: CASSSPTQTYEQYF. The DNA of the CDR3 is TGTGCCAGCAGTTCCCCGACCCAGACATACGAGCAGTACTTC.

The chain uses TRBV10-3 and TRBJ2-5; D possibly corresponds to TRBD1 (5 bases). The CDR3 runs 15 residues. Per the germline V gene, CDR1 is ENHRY and CDR2 is SYGVKD. Deletions cut 0 bases from V and 5 bases from J, with 13 bases between. The CDR3 sequence: CAISESTRQSETQYF. CDR3 coding DNA: TGTGCCATCAGTGAGTCGACTCGACAGAGCGAGACCCAGTACTTC.

The chain recombines TRBV18 with TRBJ1-3, with 9 bases aligning to TRBD1. Looked up from germline, CDR1 is KGHSH and CDR2 is LQKENI. Losses at the gene ends were 0 bases for V and 0 bases for J; bases not matched to a gene: 3. The CDR3 extends over 17 amino acids. CDR3 loop: CASSPPRDRVSGNTIYF. CDR3 DNA sequence: TGTGCCAGCTCACCACCAAGGGACAGGGTCTCTGGAAACACCATATATTTT.

V is TRBV5-1 and J is TRBJ1-2, with a tentative D call TRBD1 (5 bases). V was shortened by 4 bases and J by 8 bases, with 21 bases between the two germline ends. The germline gives CDR1 SGHRS, CDR2 YFSETQ. This CDR3 is 15 amino acids long. CDR3 amino acids: CASSLGASFGEGYTF. The CDR3 nucleotides are TGCGCCAGCAGCCTCGGGGCGTCCTTTGGCGAGGGCTACACCTTC.